This T cell receptor (beta chain) was sequenced for a study of beta chain features in type 1 diabetes. The study, taken as a whole, reports: Shorter templates may be favored by PCR, equally so in patients and controls. Naive, central memory and Treg TCRB repertoires seemed to resemble each other more closely in patients than they did in healthy donors.

Germline CDR1 and CDR2: SQVTM and ANQGSEA. The CDR3 totals 12 residues. Expressed TCRB transcripts were sequenced after all isolated RNA was converted to cDNA. Produced via immunoSEQ multiplex PCR; TCRdb's table is partial and in-frame only. This sample has about 250,000 clones, with 11% to 15% found just once. Using CD45RO/CCR7/CD25/CD127/CD95/CD27, CD4+ naive, central memory, regulatory and stem cell-like memory cells were sorted. Purities over 98% were achieved in all sorted populations. A word on this clone: Its target is not known.

The TCR sequence derives from a woman aged 40 to 50 in good health. J is TRBJ2-5 and V is TRBV29-1, with 10 bases lining up with TRBD1. The closer fit of TRBJ2-7 to the DNA end suggests the J call may be wrong. Source material: naive CD4+ T cells from blood. CDR3 sequence (DNA): TGCAGCGTTACCGGGACAGGGGACGAGCAGTACTTC. This encodes CSVTGTGDEQYF.